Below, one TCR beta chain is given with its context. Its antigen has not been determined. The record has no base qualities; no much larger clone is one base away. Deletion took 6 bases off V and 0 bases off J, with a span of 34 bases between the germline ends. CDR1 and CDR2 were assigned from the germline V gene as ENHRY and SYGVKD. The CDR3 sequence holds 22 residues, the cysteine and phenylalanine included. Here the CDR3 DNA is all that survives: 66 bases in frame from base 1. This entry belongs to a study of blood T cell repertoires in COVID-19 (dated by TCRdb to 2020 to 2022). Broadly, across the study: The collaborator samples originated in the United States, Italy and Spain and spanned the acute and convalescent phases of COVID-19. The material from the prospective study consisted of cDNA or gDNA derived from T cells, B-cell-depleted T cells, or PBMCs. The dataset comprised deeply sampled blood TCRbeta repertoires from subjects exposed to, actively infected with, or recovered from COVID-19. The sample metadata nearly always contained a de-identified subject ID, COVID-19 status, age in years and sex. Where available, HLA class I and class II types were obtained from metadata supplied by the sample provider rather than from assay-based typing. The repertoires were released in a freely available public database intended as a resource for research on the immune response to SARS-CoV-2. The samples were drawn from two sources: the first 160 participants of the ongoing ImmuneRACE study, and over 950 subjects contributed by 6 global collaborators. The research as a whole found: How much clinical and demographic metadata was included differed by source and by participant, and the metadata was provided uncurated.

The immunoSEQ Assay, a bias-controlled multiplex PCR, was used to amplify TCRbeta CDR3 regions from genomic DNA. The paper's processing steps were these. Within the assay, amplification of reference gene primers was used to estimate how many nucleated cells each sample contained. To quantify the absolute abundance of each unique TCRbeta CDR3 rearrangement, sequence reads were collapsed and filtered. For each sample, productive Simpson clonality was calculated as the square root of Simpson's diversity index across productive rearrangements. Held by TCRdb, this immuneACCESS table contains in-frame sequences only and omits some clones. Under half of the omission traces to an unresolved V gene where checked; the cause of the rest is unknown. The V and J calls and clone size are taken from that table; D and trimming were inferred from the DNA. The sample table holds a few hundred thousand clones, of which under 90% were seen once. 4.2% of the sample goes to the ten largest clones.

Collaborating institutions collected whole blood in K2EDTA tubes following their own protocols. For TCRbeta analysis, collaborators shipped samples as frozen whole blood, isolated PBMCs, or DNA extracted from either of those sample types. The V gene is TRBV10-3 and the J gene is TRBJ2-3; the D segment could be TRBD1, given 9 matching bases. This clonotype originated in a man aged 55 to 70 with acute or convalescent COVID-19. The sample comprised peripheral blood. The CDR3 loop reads CAIRGQGYSSSGPTTSTDTQYF. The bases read TGTGCCATCAGGGGACAGGGTTACTCCTCTAGCGGGCCAACCACTAGCACAGATACGCAGTATTTT.